This T cell receptor (beta chain) was profiled in a study of CD8 T cells in ankylosing spondylitis. Regarding the study as a whole: Researchers report that disease-linked clones proved CD8+ and relatively rare in peripheral blood.

TCRdb itself ran the 5' RACE reads through MiXCR, one entry per CDR3 protein. The sample lists 250,000 or so distinct CDR3 sequences, 15% to 20% occurring once. This CDR3 is 9 amino acids long. The ends were cut back, 8 bases at V and 3 bases at J, with 3 bases in the middle. CDR1 SGDLS and CDR2 YYNGEE come from the germline V gene. This clonotype was recorded a few times. Its antigen is not identified. The sequence came from a male donor with ankylosing spondylitis or in good health (not recorded which). Sequencing was carried out using blood, either unsorted or a sorted T cell fraction (not recorded which). V gene TRBV9 combines with J gene TRBJ2-7; no clear D gene. CDR3 sequence: CARYYEQYF. The CDR3 DNA reads as TGTGCCAGATACTACGAGCAGTACTTC. The variable domain in full, completed from reference TRBV9 and TRBJ2-7, reads DSGVTQTPKHLITATGQRVTLRCSPRSGDLSVYWYQQSLDQGLQFLIQYYNGEERAKGNILERFSAQQFPDLHSELNLSSLELGDSALYFCARYYEQYFGPGTRLTVT.